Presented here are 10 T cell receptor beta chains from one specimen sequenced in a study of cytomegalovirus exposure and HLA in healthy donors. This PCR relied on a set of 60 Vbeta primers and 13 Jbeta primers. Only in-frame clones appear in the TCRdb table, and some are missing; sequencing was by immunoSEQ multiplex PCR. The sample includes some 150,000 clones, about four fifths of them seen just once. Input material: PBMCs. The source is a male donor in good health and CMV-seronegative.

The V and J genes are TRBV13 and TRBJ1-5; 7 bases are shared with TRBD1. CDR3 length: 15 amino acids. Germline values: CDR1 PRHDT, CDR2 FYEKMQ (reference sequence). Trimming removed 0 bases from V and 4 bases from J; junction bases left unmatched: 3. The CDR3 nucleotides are TGTGCCAGCAGCTTAGGGACAGGGACGAATCAGCCCCAGCATTTT. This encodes CASSLGTGTNQPQHF.

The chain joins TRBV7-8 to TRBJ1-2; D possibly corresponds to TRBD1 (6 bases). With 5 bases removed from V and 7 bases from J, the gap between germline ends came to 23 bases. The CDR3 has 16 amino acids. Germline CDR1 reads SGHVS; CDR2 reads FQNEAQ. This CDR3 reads CASSIQRGTLGGGYTF. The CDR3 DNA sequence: TGTGCCAGCAGCATCCAAAGGGGGACGCTCGGTGGTGGCTACACCTTC.

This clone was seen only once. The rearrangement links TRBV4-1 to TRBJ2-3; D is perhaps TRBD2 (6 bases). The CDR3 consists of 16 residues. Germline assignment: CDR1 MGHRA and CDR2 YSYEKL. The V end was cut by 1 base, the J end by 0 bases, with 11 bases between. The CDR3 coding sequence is TGCGCCAGCAGCCAAGGGGCTGGAGGGAGCACAGATACGCAGTATTTT. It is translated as CASSQGAGGSTDTQYF.

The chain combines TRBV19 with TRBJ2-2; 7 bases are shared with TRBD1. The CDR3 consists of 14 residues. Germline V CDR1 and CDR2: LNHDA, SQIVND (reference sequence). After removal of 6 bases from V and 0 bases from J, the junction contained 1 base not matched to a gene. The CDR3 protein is CASSGQANTGELFF. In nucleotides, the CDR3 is TGTGCCAGTAGCGGACAGGCGAACACCGGGGAGCTGTTTTTT.

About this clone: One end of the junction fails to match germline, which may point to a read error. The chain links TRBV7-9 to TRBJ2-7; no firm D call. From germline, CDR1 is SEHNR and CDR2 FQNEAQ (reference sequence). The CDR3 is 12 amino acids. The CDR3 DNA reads TGTTCCAGCAGCTTCCGTCGTCTCGAGCAGTACTTC. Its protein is CSSSFRRLEQYF. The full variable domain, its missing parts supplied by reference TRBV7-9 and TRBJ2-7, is DTGVSQNPRHKITKRGQNVTFRCDPISEHNRLYWYRQTLGQGPEFLTYFQNEAQLEKSRLLSDRFSAERPKGSFSTLEIQRTEQGDSAMYLCSSSFRRLEQYFGPGTRLTVT.

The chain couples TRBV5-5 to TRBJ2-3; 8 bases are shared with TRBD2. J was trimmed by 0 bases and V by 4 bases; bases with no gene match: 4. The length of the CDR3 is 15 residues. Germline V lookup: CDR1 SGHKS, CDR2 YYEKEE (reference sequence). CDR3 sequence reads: CASSPTSVSTDTQYF. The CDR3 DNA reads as TGTGCCAGCAGCCCGACTAGCGTGAGCACAGATACGCAGTATTTT.

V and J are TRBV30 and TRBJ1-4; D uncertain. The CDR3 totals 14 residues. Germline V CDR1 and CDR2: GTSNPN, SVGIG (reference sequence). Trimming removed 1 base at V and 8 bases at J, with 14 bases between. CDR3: CAWSAFLSREKLFF. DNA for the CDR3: TGTGCCTGGAGTGCGTTTCTGAGTCGGGAAAAACTGTTTTTT. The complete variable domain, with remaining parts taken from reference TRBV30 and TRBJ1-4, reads SQTIHQWPATLVQPVGSPLSLECTVEGTSNPNLYWYRQAAGRGLQLLFYSVGIGQISSEVPQNLSASRPQDRQFILSSKKLLLSDSGFYLCAWSAFLSREKLFFGSGTQLSVL.

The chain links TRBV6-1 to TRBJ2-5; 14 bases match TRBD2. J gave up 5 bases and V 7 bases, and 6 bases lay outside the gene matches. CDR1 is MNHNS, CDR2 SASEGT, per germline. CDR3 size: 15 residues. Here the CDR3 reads CASTGLAGGRETQYF. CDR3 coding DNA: TGTGCCAGCACCGGACTAGCGGGGGGACGGGAGACCCAGTACTTC.

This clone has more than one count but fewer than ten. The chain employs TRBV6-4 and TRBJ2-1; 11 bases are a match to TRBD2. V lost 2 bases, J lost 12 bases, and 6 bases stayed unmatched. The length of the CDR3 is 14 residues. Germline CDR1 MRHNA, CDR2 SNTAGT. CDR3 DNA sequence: TGTGCCAGCAGTGACGGACTAGCGGGTGGTGGGCAGTTCTTC. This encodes CASSDGLAGGGQFF.

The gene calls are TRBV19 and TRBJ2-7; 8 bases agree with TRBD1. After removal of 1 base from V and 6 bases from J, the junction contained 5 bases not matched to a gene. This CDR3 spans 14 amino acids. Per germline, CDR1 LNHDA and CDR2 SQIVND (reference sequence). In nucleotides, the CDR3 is TGTGCCAGTAGTATAGGTACAGGGGGAAGCGAGCAGTACTTC. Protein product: CASSIGTGGSEQYF.